The rows below give T cell receptor beta chains drawn from one sample of a study of Graves' ophthalmopathy and Graves' hyperthyroidism. TCRdb itself ran the multiplex PCR reads through MiXCR, one entry per CDR3 protein. The sample has over 450,000 distinct CDR3 sequences, approximately 15% seen once. Sequenced input: blood. The origin of the receptors is a woman in her 30s with Graves' ophthalmopathy. Each CDR3 is given with its conserved first and last residue. For some rows the clone size is stated as once, few or many, or as a class when expanded; others skip it.

TRBV25-1 | many | CASSELIFWGVDQPQHF
TRBV12-3/TRBV12-4 | - | CASSLGGSGYGYTF
TRBV20-1 | many | CSARTGSFYEQYF
TRBV12-3/TRBV12-4 | - | CASSLSVYRELTEAFF
TRBV14 | many | CASSQTGQGVASYTF
TRBV28 | many | CASSPAGQGRGYTF
TRBV29-1 | many | CSAPEGSMNTEAFF
TRBV6-1 | many | CASSGTSLGELFF
TRBV4-1 | many | CASSQVPGGRGAFF
TRBV30 | - | CAWSVPGDEKLFF
TRBV28 | many | CASSLYTGVNQPQHF
TRBV10-3 | many | CATASRAAYEQYF
TRBV10-3 | many | CAISVGTGGEAFF
TRBV7-2 | many | CASSLQGGDHQPQHF
TRBV6-5 | many | CASGGHHRDRGTYEQYF
TRBV19 | few | CASSIWRTDQPQHF
TRBV29-1 | many | CSVDGGRVVRAKNIQYF
TRBV30 | few | CAWSELAGEVSEQYF
TRBV7-8 | - | CASSTRTGDYGSPLHF
TRBV6-1 | many | CASLGGELNQPQHF
TRBV29-1 | many | CSVAQGSYEQYF
TRBV2 | - | CASSESGRGQPQHF
TRBV28 | many | CASSTHRGAYGYTF
TRBV11-2 | many | CASSPSYDRGQPQHF
TRBV28 | many | CAIRGNTEAFF
TRBV20-1 | many | CSARRRAGAWNIQYF
TRBV7-2 | - | CASSLTGTGETKYF
TRBV3-1 | many | CASSQEFLRGETQYF
TRBV28 | many | CASSFGVVPRAQETQYF
TRBV12-3/TRBV12-4 | - | CASSLSVGGYEQYF
TRBV11-3 | - | CASSRDGIGYEQYF
TRBV6-2/TRBV6-3 | - | CASSLPMYSYEQYF
TRBV15 | - | CATSTAAGQGAWAKNIQYF
TRBV15 | many | CATSRRRQGTIGELFF
TRBV7-8 | many | CASSSIRDTEAFF
TRBV3-1 | - | CASSHLRGAGELFF
TRBV7-3 | many | CASSPQRGILAKNIQYF
TRBV6-4 | many | CASSPRAGTYEQYF
TRBV20-1 | many | CSARAGAGNTEAFF